These 29 T cell receptor beta chains were all obtained from the same sample, sequenced in a study of response to subunit inactivated influenza vaccine. TCRdb reprocessed the RT-PCR reads via MiXCR and lists one record per CDR3 protein. Of a few hundred thousand distinct CDR3 sequences listed, 14% are singletons. The specimen was PBMCs from blood, collected about 12 days after vaccination. The receptors derive from a man aged 45 to 65 who received an inactivated influenza vaccine.

This chain links TRBV5-1 with TRBJ1-1, with TRBD1 identical over 7 bases. Germline V gene data show CDR1 as SGHRS and CDR2 as YFSETQ. V gave up 7 bases and J gave up 0 bases; unmatched junction bases: 6. The length of the CDR3 is 14 residues. This CDR3 reads CASGSTGVNTEAFF. In DNA form, the CDR3 reads TGCGCCAGCGGCTCAACAGGGGTGAACACTGAAGCTTTCTTT.

This rearrangement joins TRBV28 to TRBJ1-5, with a possible D match to TRBD1 (5 bases). The V gene's germline CDR1 is MDHEN and CDR2 SYDVKM. CDR3 length: 17 residues. V lost 4 bases, J lost 0 bases, and 16 bases lay in between. CDR3 sequence reads: CASSSVGDLYSNQPQHF. The DNA for the CDR3 is TGTGCCAGCAGTTCGGTCGGGGACTTATATAGCAATCAGCCCCAGCATTTT.

This clonotype was seen many times. CDR3 protein: CASSEAQGTNSPLHF. The CDR3 DNA reads as TGTGCCAGCAGTGAAGCTCAGGGTACTAATTCACCCCTCCACTTT. The rearrangement links TRBV2 to TRBJ1-6, with TRBD1 as a possible D gene (5 bases). V was pared by 0 bases and J by 6 bases, with 9 bases between. Per germline, CDR1 SNHLY and CDR2 FYNNEI. There are 15 residues in the CDR3.

This rearrangement joins TRBV11-2 to TRBJ2-3, with 14 bases identical to TRBD2. V was pared by 5 bases and J by 1 base, with 8 bases of the junction left unmatched. Germline CDR1 and CDR2: SGHAT and FQNNGV. This CDR3 is 18 amino acids long. CDR3 coding DNA: TGTGCCAGCAGCGTCGGGACTAGCGGGGGTTATCGCACAGATACGCAGTATTTT. It translates to CASSVGTSGGYRTDTQYF.

V usage is TRBV27 and J usage is TRBJ1-5; 7 bases align to TRBD1. Germline trimming cut 5 bases from V and 3 bases from J; bases unmatched to any gene: 7. The germline CDR1 and CDR2 sequences are MNHEY and SMNVEV (reference sequence). The CDR3 consists of 15 residues. The CDR3 reads CASSARDSPNQPQHF. The CDR3 bases are TGTGCCAGCAGTGCGAGGGACAGCCCCAATCAGCCCCAGCATTTT.

The J gene is TRBJ2-7, the V gene TRBV24-1; 10 nucleotides match TRBD2. Unmatched junction bases numbered 10, after V lost 7 bases and J lost 5 bases. CDR1 KGHDR and CDR2 SFDVKD come from the germline V gene. This CDR3 region has 15 residues. DNA for the CDR3: TGTGCCACCAGAGATACCTCTAGCGGGAGCCACGAGCAGTACTTC. The encoded protein is CATRDTSSGSHEQYF.

This clonotype was observed a few times. The CDR3 region has the DNA TGTGCCAGCAGTTTATCGGGGGACTCTTACGAGCAGTACTTC. Protein product: CASSLSGDSYEQYF. V and J are TRBV27 and TRBJ2-7, with D perhaps TRBD2 (6 bases). Germline V gene sequence: CDR1 MNHEY, CDR2 SMNVEV (reference sequence). Trimming cost V 0 bases and J 4 bases, with 10 bases left between them. This CDR3 has 14 amino acids.

The V and J genes are TRBV6-2 or TRBV6-3 and TRBJ2-1; 10 bases are shared with TRBD2. The CDR3 loop spans 14 amino acids. V trimming: 6 bases; J trimming: 8 bases; junction bases outside the gene matches: 7. Germline V gene sequence: CDR1 MNHEY, CDR2 SVGEGT. CDR3 protein: CASRLAGIMDEQFF. The CDR3 bases are TGTGCCAGCAGACTAGCGGGAATAATGGATGAGCAGTTCTTC.

There are a few counts of this clonotype. This sequence joins TRBV10-3 and TRBJ2-1, with 10 bases identical to TRBD2. Germline values: CDR1 ENHRY, CDR2 SYGVKD. The ends lost 6 bases at V and 8 bases at J; junction bases unmatched: 10. This CDR3 has 15 amino acids. CDR3 nucleotide sequence: TGTGCCATCAGGTCCGGACTAGCGGATAGGGATGAGCAGTTCTTC. Its protein product is CAIRSGLADRDEQFF.

Note on this clonotype: The conserved phenylalanine or tryptophan normally closing the CDR3 is absent here, so this likely arose from a read error. Here the CDR3 DNA reads TGCGCCAGCACCATCGGTACGGAAAATGAGCAGTTCTTA. Translating gives CASTIGTENEQFL. V and J are TRBV5-1 and TRBJ2-1; D is uncertain. The length of the CDR3 is 13 residues. With 6 bases removed from V and 7 bases from J, the gap between germline ends came to 14 bases. The germline V gene has CDR1 SGHRS and CDR2 YFSETQ.

This clonotype appeared a few times. The rearrangement links TRBV4-2 to TRBJ2-2; no definite D call. Germline values: CDR1 LGHNA, CDR2 YNFKEQ. This CDR3 is 17 amino acids long. Deletions cut 0 bases from V and 0 bases from J, with 11 bases between. CDR3 in DNA: TGTGCCAGCAGCCAAGATTTAAGGGCTACGAACACCGGGGAGCTGTTTTTT. It translates to CASSQDLRATNTGELFF.

This clonotype was seen a few times. The J gene is TRBJ1-2, the V gene TRBV6-6; tentative D call: TRBD1 (5 bases). The CDR3 consists of 11 residues. Germline-derived CDR1 and CDR2 are MNHNY and SVGAGI (reference sequence). V lost 4 bases and J lost 13, with 13 bases in between. DNA for the CDR3: TGTGCCAGCAGTTTGGACAATAGGTCCACCTTC. Its translation is CASSLDNRSTF.

V and J are TRBV12-3 or TRBV12-4 and TRBJ1-1; D remains unclear. V was trimmed by 6 bases and J by 2 bases, leaving 4 bases between them. The CDR3 totals 11 residues. The CDR3 loop reads CASRTNTEAFF. CDR3 nucleotide sequence: TGTGCCAGCAGGACAAACACTGAAGCTTTCTTT.

This chain connects TRBV7-9 to TRBJ2-7, with a tentative D call TRBD2 (7 bases). Germline V gives CDR1 SEHNR, CDR2 FQNEAQ (reference sequence). Trimming removed 2 bases from V and 1 base from J, with 18 bases in between. This CDR3 is 17 amino acids long. The CDR3 nucleotides are TGTGCCAGCAGCTTAAAGCGGCGGGGGCCGAAATCCTACGAGCAGTACTTC. The encoded protein is CASSLKRRGPKSYEQYF.

The sample holds a few counts of this clonotype. The V gene is TRBV6-2 or TRBV6-3, the J gene TRBJ2-3, with 11 bases matching TRBD2. CDR3 length: 13 amino acids. The V and J ends lost 10 bases and 6 bases, in that order; junction bases with no gene match: 6. The germline gives CDR1 MNHEY, CDR2 SVGEGT. Written as DNA, the CDR3 is TGTGCCACGAGACTAGCGGGAAGTGATACGCAGTATTTT. This codes for CATRLAGSDTQYF.

The chain is built from TRBV2 and TRBJ2-7; the D is unclear. This CDR3 has 14 amino acids. V lost 2 bases and J lost 2, with 10 bases in between. Germline CDR1 is SNHLY and CDR2 is FYNNEI. CDR3 DNA: TGTGCCAGCAGTGAAAATGCAGGAACCTACGAGCAGTACTTC. It codes for CASSENAGTYEQYF.

There are a few counts of this clonotype. V gene TRBV12-3 or TRBV12-4 combines with J gene TRBJ1-2, with 7 bases lining up with TRBD1. CDR3 size: 16 residues. V gave up 5 bases and J gave up 1 base; unmatched junction bases: 10. CDR3 loop: CASSHPGTAFNYGYTF. CDR3 nucleotides: TGTGCCAGCAGTCATCCCGGGACAGCATTTAACTATGGCTACACCTTC.

The rearrangement uses TRBV6-5 and TRBJ2-7, with 7 bases lining up with TRBD1. With 4 bases clipped from V and 0 bases from J, the junction kept 12 bases outside the gene matches. The CDR3 consists of 17 residues. The germline CDR1 and CDR2 sequences are MNHEY and SVGAGI. This CDR3 reads CASSSDHRGPNSYEQYF. CDR3 DNA sequence: TGTGCCAGCAGTTCGGACCACAGGGGACCGAACTCCTACGAGCAGTACTTC.

The chain links TRBV6-2 or TRBV6-3 to TRBJ2-5; D uncertain. Trimming shortened V by 4 bases and J by 5 bases, and 8 bases separated the two germline ends. CDR3 length: 12 amino acids. The germline V gene has CDR1 MNHEY and CDR2 SVGEGT. The CDR3: CASSWAGETQYF. The CDR3 DNA follows: TGTGCCAGCAGTTGGGCTGGCGAGACCCAGTACTTC.

The chain has TRBV9 and TRBJ1-2, with 7 nucleotides matching TRBD1. The CDR3 has 14 amino acids. Germline CDR1 reads SGDLS; CDR2 reads YYNGEE. J gave up 5 bases and V 0 bases, and 4 bases lay outside the gene matches. CDR3 region: CASSVEARGYGYTF. The CDR3 DNA reads as TGTGCCAGCAGCGTAGAGGCCAGGGGGTATGGCTACACCTTC.

The V and J genes are TRBV5-1 and TRBJ1-5, with D possibly being TRBD1 (5 bases). CDR1 and CDR2 from the germline V gene are SGHRS and YFSETQ. The CDR3 extends over 15 amino acids. V dropped 5 bases and J dropped 0 bases, with 12 bases sitting between them. CDR3 protein: CASSIGDLSNQPQHF. The CDR3 DNA sequence: TGCGCCAGCAGTATAGGGGACCTTAGCAATCAGCCCCAGCATTTT.

This chain joins TRBV7-2 and TRBJ1-5; D ambiguous. Between the trimmed V and J ends, which lost 1 base and 7 bases, there was a span of 8 bases. The germline gives CDR1 SGHTA, CDR2 FQGNSA. CDR3 size: 13 residues. CDR3 amino acids: CASSLGARQPQHF. The CDR3 DNA reads TGTGCCAGCAGCTTAGGAGCGCGGCAGCCCCAGCATTTT.

This clonotype has just a few counts. The gene calls are TRBV9 and TRBJ2-2; D is perhaps TRBD1 or TRBD2 (5 bases each). The germline V gene encodes CDR1 SGDLS and CDR2 YYNGEE. V was shortened by 3 bases and J by 7 bases, with 16 bases between the two germline ends. This CDR3 comprises 15 residues. CDR3 sequence reads: CASSGTRGRHGELFF. CDR3 nucleotide sequence: TGTGCCAGCAGCGGAACTAGGGGAAGGCACGGGGAGCTGTTTTTT.

This clonotype was counted many times. This chain joins TRBV28 and TRBJ2-1, with D maybe TRBD2 (7 bases). CDR1 MDHEN and CDR2 SYDVKM come from the germline V gene. The CDR3 totals 13 residues. V lost 3 bases to trimming and J lost 6 bases, with 9 bases between them. The CDR3 DNA reads as TGTGCCAGCAGTTTCGCGGGGGCCAATGAGCAGTTCTTC. This gives the protein CASSFAGANEQFF.

This clonotype was observed a handful of times. This chain joins TRBV29-1 and TRBJ1-4, with no clear D. Germline V gene sequence: CDR1 SQVTM, CDR2 ANQGSEA. Deletions cut 0 bases from V and 8 bases from J, with 10 bases between. CDR3 length: 13 amino acids. The CDR3 here is CSVEDRLGEKLFF. For the CDR3, the DNA is TGCAGCGTTGAAGATCGTCTAGGGGAAAAACTGTTTTTT.

The chain couples TRBV20-1 to TRBJ1-2; 7 nucleotides line up with TRBD1. Germline V gene sequence: CDR1 DFQATT, CDR2 SNEGSKA (reference sequence). This CDR3 contains 15 residues. V dropped 4 bases and J dropped 3; count of bases not matched to a gene: 11. This CDR3 reads CSATPRNQGDYGYTF. CDR3 bases: TGCAGTGCTACCCCAAGAAATCAGGGGGACTATGGCTACACCTTC.

This clonotype was detected a few times. The V gene is TRBV20-1, the J gene TRBJ2-7; D not resolved. The germline gives CDR1 DFQATT, CDR2 SNEGSKA (reference sequence). The CDR3 is made up of 12 amino acids. The V end lost 0 bases, the J end lost 8 bases, and 11 bases lay between the germline ends. This chain's CDR3 is CSAREIQTKQYF. CDR3 nucleotide sequence: TGCAGTGCTAGAGAGATCCAAACTAAGCAGTACTTC.

This chain links TRBV7-2 with TRBJ1-6, with D possibly being TRBD1 (6 bases). The CDR3 is 17 residues long. Germline V CDR1 and CDR2: SGHTA, FQGNSA. V shed 0 bases and J shed 0 bases, with 9 bases lying between them. CDR3 sequence: CASSLAGGASYNSPLHF. The CDR3, as DNA: TGTGCCAGCAGCTTAGCCGGGGGGGCCTCCTATAATTCACCCCTCCACTTT.

This sequence joins TRBV7-6 and TRBJ2-1, with TRBD2 matching over 10 bases. J gave up 6 bases and V 4 bases, and 9 bases lay outside the gene matches. Germline V lookup: CDR1 SGHVS, CDR2 FNYEAQ. The CDR3 runs to 16 residues. The CDR3 DNA reads TGTGCCAGCAGCTCCGTAGGACTAGCGGAATTCAATGAGCAGTTCTTC. Amino acids: CASSSVGLAEFNEQFF.